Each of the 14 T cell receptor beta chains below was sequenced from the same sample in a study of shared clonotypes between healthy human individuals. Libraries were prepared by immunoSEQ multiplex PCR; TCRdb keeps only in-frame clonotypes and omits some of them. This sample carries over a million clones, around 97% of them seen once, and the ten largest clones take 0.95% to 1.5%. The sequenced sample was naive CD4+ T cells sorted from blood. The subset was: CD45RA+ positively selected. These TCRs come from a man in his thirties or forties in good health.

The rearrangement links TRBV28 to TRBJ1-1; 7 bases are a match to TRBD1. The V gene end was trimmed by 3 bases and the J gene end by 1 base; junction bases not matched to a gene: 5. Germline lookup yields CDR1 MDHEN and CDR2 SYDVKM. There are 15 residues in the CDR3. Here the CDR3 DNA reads TGTGCCAGCAGTTTGGTCAGGGGGGCGAACACTGAAGCTTTCTTT. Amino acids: CASSLVRGANTEAFF. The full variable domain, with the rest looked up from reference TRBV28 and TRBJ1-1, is DVKVTQSSRYLVKRTGEKVFLECVQDMDHENMFWYRQDPGLGLRLIYFSYDVKMKEKGDIPEGYSVSREKKERFSLILESASTNQTSMYLCASSLVRGANTEAFFGQGTRLTVV.

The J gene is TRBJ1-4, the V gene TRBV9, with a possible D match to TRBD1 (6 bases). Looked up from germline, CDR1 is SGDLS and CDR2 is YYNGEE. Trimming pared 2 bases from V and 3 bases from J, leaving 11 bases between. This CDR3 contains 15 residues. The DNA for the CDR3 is TGTGCCAGCAGCGTGGCAGGACAGCCTAATGAAAAACTGTTTTTT. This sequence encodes CASSVAGQPNEKLFF.

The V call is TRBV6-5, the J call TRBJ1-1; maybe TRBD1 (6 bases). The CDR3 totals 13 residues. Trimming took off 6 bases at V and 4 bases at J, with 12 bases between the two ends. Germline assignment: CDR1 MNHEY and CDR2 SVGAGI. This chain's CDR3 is CASRPTGFTEAFF. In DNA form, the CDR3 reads TGTGCCAGCAGACCGACAGGATTCACTGAAGCTTTCTTT.

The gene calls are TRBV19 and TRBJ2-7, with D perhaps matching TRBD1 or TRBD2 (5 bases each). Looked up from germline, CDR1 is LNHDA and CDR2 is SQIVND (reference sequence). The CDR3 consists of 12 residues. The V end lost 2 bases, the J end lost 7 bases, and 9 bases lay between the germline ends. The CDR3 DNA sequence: TGTGCCAGTAGTATATGGGGGAGTGAGCAGTACTTC. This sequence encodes CASSIWGSEQYF.

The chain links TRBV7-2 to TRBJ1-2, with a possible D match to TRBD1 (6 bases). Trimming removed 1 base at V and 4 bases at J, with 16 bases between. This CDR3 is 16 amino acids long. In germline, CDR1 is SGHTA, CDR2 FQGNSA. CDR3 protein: CASSLGVAGRGYGYTF. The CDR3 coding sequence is TGTGCCAGCAGCTTAGGGGTCGCGGGCAGGGGCTATGGCTACACCTTC.

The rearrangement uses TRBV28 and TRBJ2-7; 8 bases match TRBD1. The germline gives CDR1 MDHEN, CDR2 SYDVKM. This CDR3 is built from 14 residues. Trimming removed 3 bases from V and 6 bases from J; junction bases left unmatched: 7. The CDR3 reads CASSFFRGTGEQYF. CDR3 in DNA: TGTGCCAGCAGTTTCTTCAGAGGGACAGGCGAGCAGTACTTC.

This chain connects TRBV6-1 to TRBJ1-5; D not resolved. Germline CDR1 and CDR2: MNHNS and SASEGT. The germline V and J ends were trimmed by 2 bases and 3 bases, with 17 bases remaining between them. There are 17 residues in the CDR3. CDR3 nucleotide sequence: TGTGCCAGCAGTGAATCTCCGGGCAGCTTCTTCAATCAGCCCCAGCATTTT. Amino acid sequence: CASSESPGSFFNQPQHF.

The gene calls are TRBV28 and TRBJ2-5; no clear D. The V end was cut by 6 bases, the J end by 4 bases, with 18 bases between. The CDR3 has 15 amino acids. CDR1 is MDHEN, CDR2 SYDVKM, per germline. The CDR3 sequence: CASRVSGSKGETQYF. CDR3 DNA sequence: TGTGCCAGCAGAGTATCCGGGTCCAAGGGAGAGACCCAGTACTTC.

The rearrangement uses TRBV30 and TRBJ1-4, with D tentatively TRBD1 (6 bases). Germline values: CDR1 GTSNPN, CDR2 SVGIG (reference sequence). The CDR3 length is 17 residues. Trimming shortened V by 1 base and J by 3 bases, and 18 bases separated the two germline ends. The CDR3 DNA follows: TGTGCCTGGAGTGCAATCAGTGGGAAGGGGGCTAATGAAAAACTGTTTTTT. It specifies CAWSAISGKGANEKLFF.

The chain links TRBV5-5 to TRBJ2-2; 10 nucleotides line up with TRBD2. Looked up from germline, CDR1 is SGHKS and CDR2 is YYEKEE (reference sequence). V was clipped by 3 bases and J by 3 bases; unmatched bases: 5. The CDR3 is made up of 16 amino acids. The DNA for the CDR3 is TGTGCCAGCAGCTCCCGCCTAGCGGGGGACACCGGGGAGCTGTTTTTT. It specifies CASSSRLAGDTGELFF.

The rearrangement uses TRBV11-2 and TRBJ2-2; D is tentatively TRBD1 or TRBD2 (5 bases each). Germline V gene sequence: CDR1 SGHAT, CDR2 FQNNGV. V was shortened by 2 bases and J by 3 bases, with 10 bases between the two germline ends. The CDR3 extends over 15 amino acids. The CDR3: CASSLTGRDTGELFF. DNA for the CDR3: TGTGCCAGCAGCTTAACGGGACGGGACACCGGGGAGCTGTTTTTT.

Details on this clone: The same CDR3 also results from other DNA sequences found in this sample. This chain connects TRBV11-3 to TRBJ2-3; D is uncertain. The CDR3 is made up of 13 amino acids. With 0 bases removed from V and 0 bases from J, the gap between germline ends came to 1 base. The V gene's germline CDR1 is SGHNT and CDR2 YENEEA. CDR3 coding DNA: TGTGCCAGCAGCTTAGATAGCACAGATACGCAGTATTTT. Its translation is CASSLDSTDTQYF.

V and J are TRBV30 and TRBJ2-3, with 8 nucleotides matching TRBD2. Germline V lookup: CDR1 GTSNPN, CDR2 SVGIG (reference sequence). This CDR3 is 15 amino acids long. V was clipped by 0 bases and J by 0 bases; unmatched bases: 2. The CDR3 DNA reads TGTGCCTGGAGTGTTATAGCGGGAAGCACAGATACGCAGTATTTT. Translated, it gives CAWSVIAGSTDTQYF.

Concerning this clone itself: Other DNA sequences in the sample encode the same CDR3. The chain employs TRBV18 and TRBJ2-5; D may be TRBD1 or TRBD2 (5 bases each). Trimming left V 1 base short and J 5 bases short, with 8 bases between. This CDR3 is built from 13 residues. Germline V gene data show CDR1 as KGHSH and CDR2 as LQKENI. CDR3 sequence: CASSPRQRETQYF. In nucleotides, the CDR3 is TGTGCCAGCTCACCACGACAGCGGGAGACCCAGTACTTC. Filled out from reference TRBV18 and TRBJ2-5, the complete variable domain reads NAGVMQNPRHLVRRRGQEARLRCSPMKGHSHVYWYRQLPEEGLKFMVYLQKENIIDESGMPKERFSAEFPKEGPSILRIQQVVRGDSAAYFCASSPRQRETQYFGPGTRLLVL.